The 4 T cell receptor beta chains reported below all come from one sample, sequenced in a study of blood T cell repertoires in COVID-19 (TCRdb year 2020). To prepare the library, the immunoSEQ multiplex PCR assay was applied. As stored in TCRdb, this immuneACCESS dataset retains in-frame rearrangements with V and J assigned. A fraction of the clones does not appear; measured against another copy, unresolved V genes explain less than half of the discrepancy, and the remainder lacks a known reason. This sample holds approximately 300,000 clones; 86% were observed only once. Together, the top ten hold 8.5% to 12% of the sample. The source material was PBMCs or T cells enriched from blood (not recorded which). All receptors come from a woman aged 18-29 years who had recovered from COVID-19.

The chain joins TRBV2 to TRBJ2-3; 10 positions match TRBD2. V shed 4 bases, J shed 4 bases, and the junction held 8 bases outside the gene matches. Germline V gene sequence: CDR1 SNHLY, CDR2 FYNNEI. The CDR3 spans 16 residues. For the CDR3, the DNA is TGTGCCAGCAGTGGGGGTAGCGGGAGGAGAGCAGATACGCAGTATTTT. Its protein is CASSGGSGRRADTQYF.

The CDR3 nucleotides are TGTGCCACCAGCGGGGGTGACTTTGGACAGTACTACGAGCAGTACTTC. Encoded protein: CATSGGDFGQYYEQYF. The gene calls are TRBV15 and TRBJ2-7, with D tentatively TRBD1 (6 bases). Trimming stripped 5 bases from V and 3 bases from J, with 20 bases between. The CDR3 totals 16 residues. The germline gives CDR1 LNHNV, CDR2 YYDKDF (reference sequence).

This chain links TRBV5-5 with TRBJ2-1; D is perhaps TRBD1 (5 bases). This CDR3 region has 16 residues. Trimming pared 3 bases from V and 0 bases from J, leaving 13 bases between. Germline CDR1 and CDR2: SGHKS and YYEKEE (reference sequence). This CDR3 is CASSWTSGISYNEQFF. In DNA, the CDR3 is TGTGCCAGCAGCTGGACGTCAGGGATCTCCTACAATGAGCAGTTCTTC.

This sequence joins TRBV5-6 and TRBJ2-7; 8 nucleotides align to TRBD2. Per germline, CDR1 SGHDT and CDR2 YYEEEE. CDR3 length: 14 residues. V gave up 6 bases and J gave up 7 bases; unmatched junction bases: 12. The CDR3 is CASTGAGGPPEQYF. The CDR3 DNA is TGTGCCAGCACCGGGGCGGGAGGACCCCCAGAGCAGTACTTC. The variable domain in full, with the rest retrieved from reference TRBV5-6 and TRBJ2-7, is DAGVTQSPTHLIKTRGQQVTLRCSPKSGHDTVSWYQQALGQGPQFIFQYYEEEERQRGNFPDRFSGHQFPNYSSELNVNALLLGDSALYLCASTGAGGPPEQYFGPGTRLTVT.